This T cell receptor (beta chain) was found in a study of T cell responses to AZD1222 COVID-19 vaccine listed by TCRdb under 2021. For context, the study as a whole: TCR sequencing was performed for roughly 250 trial participants, of whom 200 to 210 were given two doses of AZD1222 and around 25 were given two doses of MenACWY control vaccine. Trial participants were enrolled by age into 18-55, 56-69 and 70-plus year subgroups, with around 140, 26 and 57 TCR-sequenced participants respectively. The study at large found these results: Because no samples from the day 14 peak response were available, repertoires could be characterized only after the peak T cell response. The whole spike protein was spanned by vaccine-associated CD4 TCRs, and dominant responses were seen in regions 160-218 and 743-854. Participants were mostly white British and included more females than males, and it was suggested by the authors that clonal diversity may have been underestimated. After two AZD1222 doses, spike-specific TCR breadth and depth were significantly higher than at day 0 and than in MenACWY recipients. Conclusions about previously exposed vaccinees were limited because only five to seven AZD1222 recipients were SARS-CoV-2 seropositive at baseline. Nearly half of unique spike-specific TCRs reportedly recognized epitopes outside regions mutated in the B.1.351 and B.1.1.7 variants. The 56-69-year group was small, and its depth increase did not reach significance, likely because of low power.

What this sample's time point label stands for: about 28 days (+/-7) after the second vaccine dose. Because spike-specific TCR depth and breadth did not differ between the two schedules, AZD1222 recipients who got a second dose at roughly 4 weeks were pooled with those who got a second dose at roughly 12 weeks. Samples from vaccinated people were obtained from the UK trials COV001 and COV002, which included a single-blind randomized controlled phase 2/3 trial of AZD1222 (ChAdOx1 nCoV-19) in healthy adults. For TCRbeta chain sequencing, PBMC samples were collected from trial participants at day 0 and at day 28 after the second dose. The CDR3 regions of human TCRbeta chains were subjected to immunosequencing. In the source study's methods: TCRs in the repertoires were compared against a reference library of SARS-CoV-2-specific TCRs that had been generated with the MIRA antigen-specificity platform. Breadth meant the fraction of unique TCRs that were SARS-CoV-2-associated, whereas depth meant the fraction of total T cells that were SARS-CoV-2-associated. Using the MIRA data, each spike-specific TCR was assigned both to the spike region to which the TCR was reactive and to a CD4 or CD8 class. Log10-transformed breadth and depth values were compared by one-way ANOVA with Sidak's multiple comparisons tests. In its TCRdb copy, this immuneACCESS table keeps in-frame sequences only and misses some clones. Where compared with another copy, unresolved V genes explain less than half of these, and the others have no known cause. D and trimming come from the DNA, and the V and J calls and clone size come from that table. The sample table contains under 20,000 clones; only one count was recorded for over 60% of them. The top ten hold approximately 15% of the sample.

As for this clone: Its target antigen remains unknown. Base qualities were left out, and no much larger clone turns up one base away.

The V end gives up 11 bases and the J end 0 bases, leaving 6 bases in the junction not matched to a gene. Via the germline V gene, CDR1 is SNHLY and CDR2 FYNNEI. Taken from cysteine to phenylalanine, the CDR3 has 13 residues. CDR3 DNA is the only sequence kept; it has 39 bases, read in frame from the first base. This TCR was sampled from an adult who received the AZD1222 COVID-19 vaccine. The specimen comprised peripheral blood, sampled 28 days after the second AZD1222 dose. Recombination connected TRBV2 to TRBJ2-7; 8 bases in between match TRBD2. For the CDR3, the sequence is CAARGVSSYEQYF. The nucleotides are TGTGCCGCGCGGGGGGTGAGCTCCTACGAGCAGTACTTC.